This entry features one T cell receptor (beta chain) sequence. The antigen is not known. Germline V gives CDR1 SGHTA, CDR2 FQGTGA. Germline trimming cut 3 bases from V and 4 bases from J; bases unmatched to any gene: 7. The CDR3 is 16 amino acids. Collection of blood occurred at baseline, at cycle 4 day 1, and at cycle 7 day 1. The data were produced by immunoSEQ multiplex PCR, yet TCRdb's version contains in-frame clones alone and is incomplete. The data hold over 150,000 clones, with 90% to 95% observed a single time. The entry originates in a study of OX40 agonist ivuxolimab in advanced cancers. Notes on the study in general: Some patients who did not respond also had low normalized T-cell clonal expansion. The antigen specificity of the peripheral T cells (those that were expanded) was not determined.

The receptor's source is an adult with an advanced solid tumor such as melanoma, head and neck, liver or kidney cancer. V is TRBV7-3 and J is TRBJ2-3; TRBD1 agrees at 10 bases. The starting material was CD4+ or CD8+ T cells sorted from blood, obtained in a trial of the OX40 agonist ivuxolimab. For the CDR3, the DNA is TGTGCCAGCAGCTTTTACGGGACAGGGGAATCAGATACGCAGTATTTT. Amino acids: CASSFYGTGESDTQYF.